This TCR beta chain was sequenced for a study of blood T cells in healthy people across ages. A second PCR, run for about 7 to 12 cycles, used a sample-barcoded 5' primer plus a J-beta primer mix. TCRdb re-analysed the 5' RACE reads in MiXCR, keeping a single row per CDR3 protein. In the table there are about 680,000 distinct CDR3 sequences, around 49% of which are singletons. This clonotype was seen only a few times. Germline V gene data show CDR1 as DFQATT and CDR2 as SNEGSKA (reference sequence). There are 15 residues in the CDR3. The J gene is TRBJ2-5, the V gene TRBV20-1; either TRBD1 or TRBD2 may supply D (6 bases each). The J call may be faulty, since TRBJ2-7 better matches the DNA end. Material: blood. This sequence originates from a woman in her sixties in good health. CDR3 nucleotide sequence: TGCAGTGCTAGATGTCCTACAGGGTCGGGGGACGAGCAGTACTTC. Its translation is CSARCPTGSGDEQYF.